Listed here is a single T cell receptor (beta chain). This entry belongs to a study of T cells in Graves' hyperthyroidism and ophthalmopathy. The CDR3 regions of TCR beta were amplified from RNA transcripts. The HTBI primer set served for first-round RT-PCR of the TCR CDR3. TCRdb re-called the multiplex PCR reads through MiXCR, storing one row per CDR3 protein. The sample consists of around 110,000 distinct CDR3 sequences, roughly 15% of them appearing once. Trimming pared 1 base from V and 2 bases from J, leaving 6 bases between. CDR1 is SGHTA, CDR2 FQGNSA, per germline. The CDR3 covers 15 residues. Fresh 10 ml peripheral blood yielded PBMCs.

The receptor comes from a woman between 45 and 60 years old with Graves' hyperthyroidism. The chain carries TRBV7-2 and TRBJ2-6, with D uncertain. Sequencing was done on a sample of blood. The CDR3 bases are TGTGCCAGCAGCTTAGAAGGGACTGGGGCCAACGTCCTGACTTTC. It yields the protein CASSLEGTGANVLTF.